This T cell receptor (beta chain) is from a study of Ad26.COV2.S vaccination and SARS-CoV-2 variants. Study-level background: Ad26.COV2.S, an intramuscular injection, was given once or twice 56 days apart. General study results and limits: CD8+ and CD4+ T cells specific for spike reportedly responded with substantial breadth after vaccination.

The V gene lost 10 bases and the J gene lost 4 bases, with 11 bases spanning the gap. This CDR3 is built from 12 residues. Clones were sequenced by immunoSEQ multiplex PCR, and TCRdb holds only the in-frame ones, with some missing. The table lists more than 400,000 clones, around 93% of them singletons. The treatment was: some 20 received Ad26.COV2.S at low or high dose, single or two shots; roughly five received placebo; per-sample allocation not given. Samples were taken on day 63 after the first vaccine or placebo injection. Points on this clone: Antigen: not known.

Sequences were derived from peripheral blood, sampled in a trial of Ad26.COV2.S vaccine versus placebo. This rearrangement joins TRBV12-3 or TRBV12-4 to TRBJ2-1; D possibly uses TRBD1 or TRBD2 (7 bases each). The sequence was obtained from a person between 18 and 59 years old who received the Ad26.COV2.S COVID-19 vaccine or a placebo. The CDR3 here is CATGGGYNEQFF. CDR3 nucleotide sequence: TGTGCCACAGGGGGGGGTTACAATGAGCAGTTCTTC.